A selection of T cell receptor beta chains follows, all from one sample in a study of cytomegalovirus exposure and HLA in healthy donors. Using immunoSEQ multiplex PCR, the repertoire was profiled, and TCRdb retains in-frame clones only, with some absent. Altogether around 150,000 clones are present, about 79% being singletons, with the ten largest covering about 1.8%. Sequencing was done on a sample of PBMCs. The receptors originated from a woman between 25 and 40 years old in good health and CMV-seronegative. Each CDR3 is given with its conserved first and last residue. Each record gives: J gene, V gene, CDR3 protein.

J gene: -
V gene: TRBV11-2
CDR3 protein: CASSIAGTGVYEQYF

J gene: TRBJ1-2
V gene: TRBV6-1
CDR3 protein: CASSEENSYGYTF

J gene: TRBJ1-6
V gene: TRBV19
CDR3 protein: CASGPGQGRSPLHF

J gene: TRBJ2-1
V gene: TRBV7-3
CDR3 protein: CASSPRLAHEQFF

J gene: TRBJ1-3
V gene: TRBV7-8
CDR3 protein: CASESWADGNTIYF

J gene: TRBJ2-5
V gene: TRBV2
CDR3 protein: CASSEKRGETQYF

J gene: TRBJ1-2
V gene: TRBV5-1
CDR3 protein: CASSLAGGGYTF

J gene: TRBJ1-4
V gene: TRBV28
CDR3 protein: CASSFRQGREKLFF

J gene: TRBJ2-7
V gene: TRBV5-4
CDR3 protein: CASSGSGRGPTGEQYF

J gene: TRBJ2-7
V gene: TRBV2
CDR3 protein: CASYHSDRVSHEQYF

J gene: TRBJ1-1
V gene: TRBV6-5
CDR3 protein: CASKSRGETEAFF

J gene: TRBJ1-1
V gene: TRBV2
CDR3 protein: CASSEGDREAFF

J gene: TRBJ1-6
V gene: TRBV27
CDR3 protein: CASSLGHLNSPLHF

J gene: TRBJ2-2
V gene: TRBV4-3
CDR3 protein: CASSQEPSGDETGELFF

J gene: TRBJ2-7
V gene: TRBV25-1
CDR3 protein: CASRDRAYEQYF

J gene: TRBJ1-2
V gene: TRBV6-5
CDR3 protein: CASSYSRGTGNGYTF

J gene: TRBJ2-1
V gene: TRBV7-9
CDR3 protein: CASSKPGDEQFF

J gene: TRBJ2-3
V gene: TRBV5-1
CDR3 protein: CASSFRLASTDTQYF

J gene: TRBJ2-2
V gene: TRBV11-3
CDR3 protein: CASSLDVTPSTGELFF

J gene: TRBJ1-4
V gene: TRBV27
CDR3 protein: CASSPFGGPNEKLFF

J gene: TRBJ1-1
V gene: TRBV27
CDR3 protein: CASSYVWNTEAFF

J gene: TRBJ1-3
V gene: TRBV15
CDR3 protein: CATSSFRGTGNTIYF

J gene: TRBJ1-4
V gene: TRBV6-1
CDR3 protein: CASSDDRGTATNEKLFF

J gene: TRBJ2-3
V gene: TRBV29-1
CDR3 protein: CSVVSGGRTDTQYF

J gene: TRBJ2-1
V gene: TRBV19
CDR3 protein: CASKSGTTYNEQFF

J gene: TRBJ1-1
V gene: TRBV6-5
CDR3 protein: CASSRGGLTEAFF